This T cell receptor (beta chain) was identified in a study of early T cells in non-severe SARS-CoV-2 infection. TCRdb processed the 5' RACE reads anew with MiXCR; each CDR3 protein has one entry. Of roughly 51,000 distinct CDR3 sequences listed, 7.7% are singletons. The V and J ends lost 3 bases and 5 bases respectively, with 11 bases between them. There are 14 residues in the CDR3. This clonotype was observed many times. The TCR originated in an adult who was a healthcare worker with PCR-confirmed SARS-CoV-2 infection or an uninfected control (not recorded which). The J gene is TRBJ2-1, the V gene TRBV12-3 or TRBV12-4; D might be TRBD1 or TRBD2, each matching 6 bases. Specimen: whole blood. CDR3 sequence: CASSLRGDDNEQFF. CDR3 bases: TGTGCCAGCAGTTTGAGGGGGGACGACAATGAGCAGTTCTTC.